This T cell receptor beta chain comes out of a study of control samples from healthy donors and cancer patients. As to this clone: The same CDR3 arises from other DNA sequences in this sample as well.

Assay used: immunoSEQ multiplex PCR; TCRdb lists only in-frame clones, some missing. The sample contains 100,000 to 150,000 clones, approximately 92% of which appear only once. CDR3 size: 13 residues. V shed 4 bases and J shed 3 bases, with 10 bases lying between them. Germline V gene lookup returns CDR1 SGHRS and CDR2 YFSETQ. The sequencing input was PBMCs. The V call is TRBV5-1, the J call TRBJ1-2; D may be TRBD1 (6 bases). The TCR sequence derives from an elderly man with head and neck cancer. CDR3 in DNA: TGCGCCAGCAGCGCACAGGGAGACTATGGCTACACCTTC. Encoded protein: CASSAQGDYGYTF.